The 15 T cell receptor beta chains in this list originate from one sample, sequenced in a study of cytomegalovirus exposure and HLA in healthy donors. The PCR contained 60 Vbeta and 13 Jbeta primers. The assay was immunoSEQ multiplex PCR, and TCRdb's table has in-frame clones only and misses some. The table lists under 200,000 clones, almost 80% of them singletons, with roughly 1.3% in the top ten. The sequenced sample consisted of PBMCs. The source of these receptors is a woman in her fifties or sixties in good health and CMV-seronegative.

The rearrangement uses TRBV21-1 and TRBJ2-3; TRBD1 is the table's D call, not checked against the DNA. TRBV21-1 is flagged as a pseudogene. The CDR3 is 20 residues long. The CDR3 spells CASSKVRSLRTGGSGDTQYF. In nucleotides, the CDR3 is TGTGCCAGCAGCAAAGTTAGGTCCCTTAGGACAGGTGGATCCGGAGATACGCAGTATTTT.

This clone has just one count. The chain uses TRBV25-1 and TRBJ2-5; no definite D call. The length of the CDR3 is 11 residues. CDR1 and CDR2 (germline): MGHDK, SYGVNS. The V gene lost 4 bases and the J gene lost 2 bases, with 2 bases spanning the gap. The DNA for the CDR3 is TGTGCCAGCAGTGTACAAGAGACCCAGTACTTC. Its translation: CASSVQETQYF.

CDR3 in DNA: TGTGCCAGCAGGGCGGGGGGAAGCTCCTACGAGCAGTACTTC. It translates to CASRAGGSSYEQYF. The rearrangement links TRBV28 to TRBJ2-5; 8 nucleotides align to TRBD2. The last part of the DNA fits TRBJ2-7 better; the J call may be wrong. CDR3 size: 14 residues. CDR1 MDHEN and CDR2 SYDVKM come from the germline V gene.

In nucleotides, the CDR3 is TGTGCCAGCAGTCCAGGGAGGCAGGGCCGCCGCAACTATGGCTACACCTTC. It codes for CASSPGRQGRRNYGYTF. V gene TRBV28 combines with J gene TRBJ1-2, with D tentatively TRBD1 (5 bases). V lost 5 bases and J 2 bases, leaving 21 bases between the germline ends. The CDR3 is 17 amino acids. Germline V CDR1 and CDR2: MDHEN, SYDVKM.

The V and J genes are TRBV5-3 and TRBJ2-1; TRBD2 agrees at 11 bases. TRBV5-3 has ORF status, its function being uncertain. The CDR3 runs to 19 residues. The ends lost 1 base at V and 0 bases at J; junction bases unmatched: 9. The CDR3 loop is CARSLTRLAGPHSYNEQFF. In DNA, the CDR3 is TGTGCCAGAAGCTTGACGAGACTAGCGGGACCTCACTCCTACAATGAGCAGTTCTTC.

Written as DNA, the CDR3 is TGCGCCAGCAGCCCTGATCCGGGACAGGGGAATGGGGAGGCTTTCTTT. This translates into CASSPDPGQGNGEAFF. The rearrangement uses TRBV5-1 and TRBJ1-1; 10 bases are a match to TRBD1. This CDR3 comprises 16 residues. J gave up 11 bases and V 4 bases, and 17 bases lay outside the gene matches. Germline values: CDR1 SGHRS, CDR2 YFSETQ.

The V gene is TRBV5-1, the J gene TRBJ2-3, with 12 nucleotides matching TRBD2. The CDR3 runs 16 residues. The V and J ends lost 0 bases and 4 bases, in that order; junction bases with no gene match: 3. CDR1 is SGHRS, CDR2 YFSETQ, per germline. CDR3 DNA sequence: TGCGCCAGCAGCTTGGAGACTAGCGGGAGAGCAGATACGCAGTATTTT. Residues: CASSLETSGRADTQYF.

The V call is TRBV9, the J call TRBJ1-6; D call uncertain. This CDR3 contains 13 residues. Germline values: CDR1 SGDLS, CDR2 YYNGEE. The V and J ends lost 2 bases and 10 bases respectively, with 10 bases between them. The CDR3 spells CASSVDSGSPLHF. The CDR3 DNA is TGTGCCAGCAGCGTTGACTCGGGGTCACCCCTCCACTTT.

This clone appeared once. The chain is built from TRBV6-6 and TRBJ1-2; D perhaps matches TRBD1 (6 bases). V dropped 2 bases and J dropped 0 bases, with 13 bases sitting between them. The germline V gene encodes CDR1 MNHNY and CDR2 SVGAGI (reference sequence). The CDR3 spans 16 residues. This CDR3 reads CASSYPRTETNYGYTF. The CDR3 nucleotides are TGTGCCAGCAGTTACCCCCGGACAGAAACTAACTATGGCTACACCTTC.

The chain carries TRBV28 and TRBJ1-2; D possibly corresponds to TRBD1 (6 bases). The germline CDR1 and CDR2 sequences are MDHEN and SYDVKM. Trimming removed 5 bases from V and 8 bases from J, with 21 bases in between. This CDR3 contains 15 residues. The CDR3, as DNA: TGTGCCAGCAGTCCCGCCGCGGCAGGGGTGGGCGGCTACACCTTC. Protein: CASSPAAAGVGGYTF.

In DNA form, the CDR3 reads TGTGCCAGCAGCCGCGGGAGGGCCATATCCTACGAGCAGTACTTC. Its protein product is CASSRGRAISYEQYF. This sequence joins TRBV7-2 and TRBJ2-7; 9 bases fit TRBD2. The CDR3 covers 15 residues. Germline loops: CDR1 SGHTA, CDR2 FQGNSA. The junction had 6 bases not matched to a gene; V was cut back by 5 bases and J by 1 base.

This sequence joins TRBV5-4 and TRBJ1-4, with 11 bases matching TRBD1. CDR3 length equals 18 residues. In germline, CDR1 is SGHNT, CDR2 YYREEE (reference sequence). V dropped 4 bases and J dropped 5; count of bases not matched to a gene: 13. The chain's CDR3 is CASSPGQGAATPNEKLFF. DNA for the CDR3: TGTGCCAGCAGCCCAGGACAGGGGGCAGCGACCCCAAATGAAAAACTGTTTTTT.

The rearrangement joins TRBV30 to TRBJ1-5, with 7 positions matching TRBD1. The J segment lost 1 base and the V segment lost 3 bases, leaving 6 bases of the junction unmatched. The CDR3 has 15 amino acids. Germline V gene lookup returns CDR1 GTSNPN and CDR2 SVGIG (reference sequence). The CDR3 protein is CAWRGQLGSNQPQHF. The DNA for the CDR3 is TGTGCCTGGAGGGGACAGTTAGGGAGCAATCAGCCCCAGCATTTT. The full variable domain, with the rest looked up from reference TRBV30 and TRBJ1-5, is SQTIHQWPATLVQPVGSPLSLECTVEGTSNPNLYWYRQAAGRGLQLLFYSVGIGQISSEVPQNLSASRPQDRQFILSSKKLLLSDSGFYLCAWRGQLGSNQPQHFGDGTRLSIL.

The V call is TRBV11-3, the J call TRBJ2-7, with TRBD2 identical over 14 bases. Trimming removed 1 base from V and 3 bases from J; junction bases left unmatched: 5. Per germline, CDR1 SGHNT and CDR2 YENEEA. The CDR3 has 17 amino acids. The CDR3 is CASSLGGLAGANYEQYF. As DNA, the CDR3 is TGTGCCAGCAGCTTAGGGGGACTAGCGGGAGCCAACTACGAGCAGTACTTC.

The V call is TRBV4-3, the J call TRBJ2-3; 8 bases align to TRBD1. After removal of 1 base from V and 12 bases from J, the junction contained 9 bases not matched to a gene. Germline V gene sequence: CDR1 LGHNA, CDR2 YSLEER. The CDR3 consists of 14 residues. The CDR3 coding sequence is TGCGCCAGCAGCCAAGGACAGGGGATGAGTTCACAGTATTTT. Translation: CASSQGQGMSSQYF.